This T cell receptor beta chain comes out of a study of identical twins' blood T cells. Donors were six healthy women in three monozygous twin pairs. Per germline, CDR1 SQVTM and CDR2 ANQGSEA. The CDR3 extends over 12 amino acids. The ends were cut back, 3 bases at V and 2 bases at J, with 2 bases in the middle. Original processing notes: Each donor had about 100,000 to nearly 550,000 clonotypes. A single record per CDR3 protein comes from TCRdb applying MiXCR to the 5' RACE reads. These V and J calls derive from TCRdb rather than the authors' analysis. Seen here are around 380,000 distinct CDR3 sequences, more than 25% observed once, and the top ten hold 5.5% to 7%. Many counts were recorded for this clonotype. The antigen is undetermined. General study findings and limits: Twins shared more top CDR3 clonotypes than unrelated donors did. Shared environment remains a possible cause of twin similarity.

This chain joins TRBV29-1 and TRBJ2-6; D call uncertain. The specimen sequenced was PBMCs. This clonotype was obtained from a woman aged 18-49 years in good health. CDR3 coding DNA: TGCAGCGTTGACACTGGGGCCAACGTCCTGACTTTC. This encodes CSVDTGANVLTF.